The rows below give T cell receptor beta chains drawn from one sample of a study of early T cells in non-severe SARS-CoV-2 infection. TCRdb passed the 5' RACE reads through MiXCR, listing each CDR3 protein once. This sample has tens of thousands of distinct CDR3 sequences, with over 6.5% found just once. Material for sequencing was whole blood. These TCRs come from an adult who was a healthcare worker with PCR-confirmed SARS-CoV-2 infection or an uninfected control (not recorded which). Both conserved end residues are part of each CDR3. The size of a clone is reported for some rows only, either as once, few or many, or as a class for expanded clones.

V gene: TRBV12-3/TRBV12-4
clone size: many
J gene: TRBJ1-2
CDR3 protein: CASSLGPWGYTF

V gene: TRBV30
clone size: many
J gene: TRBJ2-1
CDR3 protein: CAWSVTDNEQFF

V gene: TRBV5-1
clone size: NA
J gene: TRBJ2-5
CDR3 protein: CASSLALAGTSGTQYF

V gene: TRBV5-4
clone size: many
J gene: TRBJ2-5
CDR3 protein: CASSFYSGGAGETQYF

V gene: TRBV4-2
clone size: many
J gene: TRBJ2-7
CDR3 protein: CASSQDRTAGVAYEQYF

V gene: TRBV9
clone size: few
J gene: TRBJ2-5
CDR3 protein: CASSAGLLETQYF

V gene: TRBV12-3/TRBV12-4
clone size: many
J gene: TRBJ2-7
CDR3 protein: CASRSTGGEQYF

V gene: TRBV5-4
clone size: many
J gene: TRBJ2-1
CDR3 protein: CASSLGGPGQYNEQFF

V gene: TRBV12-3/TRBV12-4
clone size: NA
J gene: TRBJ2-5
CDR3 protein: CASSSLGGQETQYF

V gene: TRBV18
clone size: few
J gene: TRBJ2-1
CDR3 protein: CASSPFDRVGLHEQFF

V gene: TRBV29-1
clone size: many
J gene: TRBJ1-2
CDR3 protein: CSVARPGADYGYTF

V gene: TRBV29-1
clone size: NA
J gene: TRBJ1-5
CDR3 protein: CSVVDNGQPQHF

V gene: TRBV6-1
clone size: few
J gene: TRBJ2-6
CDR3 protein: CASSEQGTTNVLTF

V gene: TRBV12-3/TRBV12-4
clone size: many
J gene: TRBJ1-1
CDR3 protein: CASSKAGQGLIEAFF

V gene: TRBV10-3
clone size: many
J gene: TRBJ2-7
CDR3 protein: CAITLGLADSYEQYF

V gene: TRBV10-3
clone size: many
J gene: TRBJ2-3
CDR3 protein: CAIGLAGGSGTDTQYF

V gene: TRBV18
clone size: many
J gene: TRBJ2-7
CDR3 protein: CASSYRTYEQYF

V gene: TRBV3-1
clone size: many
J gene: TRBJ2-5
CDR3 protein: CASSQDTSSETQYF

V gene: TRBV3-1
clone size: many
J gene: TRBJ1-4
CDR3 protein: CASSHAAGVGEKLFF

V gene: TRBV12-3/TRBV12-4
clone size: many
J gene: TRBJ1-5
CDR3 protein: CASSLGGTGEISNQPQHF

V gene: TRBV5-1
clone size: many
J gene: TRBJ2-7
CDR3 protein: CASSLGLAKTYEQYF

V gene: TRBV6-6
clone size: many
J gene: TRBJ1-2
CDR3 protein: CASSKGTVNYGYTF

V gene: TRBV5-4
clone size: medium-sized
J gene: TRBJ2-3
CDR3 protein: CASSARLAGGTDTQYF

V gene: TRBV6-2/TRBV6-3
clone size: few
J gene: TRBJ1-2
CDR3 protein: CASLRPEGHDGYTF

V gene: TRBV9
clone size: many
J gene: TRBJ1-1
CDR3 protein: CASSVALNTEAFF

V gene: TRBV5-1
clone size: many
J gene: TRBJ1-2
CDR3 protein: CASSLMVIVKYYHNYGYTF

V gene: TRBV20-1
clone size: many
J gene: TRBJ2-1
CDR3 protein: CSARGGAPYNEQFF

V gene: TRBV11-2
clone size: many
J gene: TRBJ1-5
CDR3 protein: CASSGGTGENQPQHF

V gene: TRBV4-3
clone size: NA
J gene: TRBJ2-1
CDR3 protein: CASSQGQLSYNEQFF

V gene: TRBV28
clone size: NA
J gene: TRBJ2-5
CDR3 protein: CASSPGGSQETQYF

V gene: TRBV5-1
clone size: many
J gene: TRBJ2-2
CDR3 protein: CASSPGQMNTGELFF

V gene: TRBV6-6
clone size: few
J gene: TRBJ2-7
CDR3 protein: CASSYVGTGLTYEQYF

V gene: TRBV7-8
clone size: many
J gene: TRBJ2-7
CDR3 protein: CASSFDRTGGYEQYF

V gene: TRBV12-3/TRBV12-4
clone size: NA
J gene: TRBJ2-5
CDR3 protein: CASSELGGETQYF

V gene: TRBV12-5
clone size: few
J gene: TRBJ2-5
CDR3 protein: CASGARLAGEETQYF

V gene: TRBV12-3/TRBV12-4
clone size: many
J gene: TRBJ2-1
CDR3 protein: CASSRDSGTRREQFF

V gene: TRBV6-5
clone size: many
J gene: TRBJ2-5
CDR3 protein: CASSRGEYQETQYF

V gene: TRBV7-9
clone size: few
J gene: TRBJ1-2
CDR3 protein: CASSPMSTPNYGYTF

V gene: TRBV5-6
clone size: many
J gene: TRBJ1-3
CDR3 protein: CASSSGTGEGNTIYF

V gene: TRBV7-9
clone size: many
J gene: TRBJ2-2
CDR3 protein: CASSLLAGPSRGGELFF

V gene: TRBV5-1
clone size: NA
J gene: TRBJ1-5
CDR3 protein: CASSLTADQPQHF

V gene: TRBV7-3
clone size: many
J gene: TRBJ1-1
CDR3 protein: CASSFSVGTEAFF

V gene: TRBV18
clone size: many
J gene: TRBJ2-3
CDR3 protein: CASSPPGHTDTQYF

V gene: TRBV5-1
clone size: many
J gene: TRBJ2-3
CDR3 protein: CASSYPLAGDPDTQYF

V gene: TRBV5-1
clone size: NA
J gene: TRBJ2-2
CDR3 protein: CASSVDRGNTGELFF

V gene: TRBV7-2
clone size: few
J gene: TRBJ2-7
CDR3 protein: CASSSDRGSSYEQYF

V gene: TRBV19
clone size: many
J gene: TRBJ1-3
CDR3 protein: CASSNGLSGNTIYF

V gene: TRBV2
clone size: NA
J gene: TRBJ2-1
CDR3 protein: CASSESGRGNEQFF

V gene: TRBV2
clone size: many
J gene: TRBJ1-1
CDR3 protein: CASSADRSGTEAFF

V gene: TRBV7-3
clone size: NA
J gene: TRBJ2-3
CDR3 protein: CASSYEQPTDTQYF

V gene: TRBV28
clone size: many
J gene: TRBJ2-5
CDR3 protein: CASSFSSRGRAETQYF

V gene: TRBV18
clone size: medium-sized
J gene: TRBJ2-1
CDR3 protein: CASSPRSPGQGANNEQFF